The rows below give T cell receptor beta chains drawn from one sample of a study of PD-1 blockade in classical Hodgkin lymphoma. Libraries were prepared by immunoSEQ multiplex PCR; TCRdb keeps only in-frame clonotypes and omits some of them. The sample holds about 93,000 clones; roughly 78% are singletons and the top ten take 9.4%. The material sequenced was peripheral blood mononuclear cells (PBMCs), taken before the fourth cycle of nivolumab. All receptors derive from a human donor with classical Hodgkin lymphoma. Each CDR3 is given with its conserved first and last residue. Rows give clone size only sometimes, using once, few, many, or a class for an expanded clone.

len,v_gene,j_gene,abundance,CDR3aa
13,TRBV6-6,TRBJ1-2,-,CASSRRDSRRYTF
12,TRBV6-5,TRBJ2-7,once,CASSYPGSEQYF
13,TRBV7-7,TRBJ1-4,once,CASSSGVNEKLFF
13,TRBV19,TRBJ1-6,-,CASSPGAYSPLHF
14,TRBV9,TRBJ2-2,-,CASSPGGDPGELFF
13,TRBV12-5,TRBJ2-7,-,CASGLGHSNEQYF
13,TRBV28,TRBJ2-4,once,CASSFPGRDIQYF
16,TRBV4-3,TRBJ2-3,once,CASSQDVAGGTDTQYF
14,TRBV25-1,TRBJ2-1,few,CASGVEWSRNEQFF
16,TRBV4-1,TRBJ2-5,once,CASSQERGLGEETQYF
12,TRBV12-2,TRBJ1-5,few,CASRRGQTVQHF
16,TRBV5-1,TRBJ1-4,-,CASSHATGGEVEKLFF
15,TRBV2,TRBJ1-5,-,CASSDDYQSNQPQHF
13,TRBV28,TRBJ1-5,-,CASSPLVVQPQHF
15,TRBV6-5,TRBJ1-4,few,CASSYRPALNEKLFF
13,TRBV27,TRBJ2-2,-,CASSRPNTGELFF
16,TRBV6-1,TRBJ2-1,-,CASSELLAASTNEQFF
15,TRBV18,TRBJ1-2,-,CASSPPNDRGRGYTF
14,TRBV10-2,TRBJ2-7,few,CASRLGTYSYEQYF
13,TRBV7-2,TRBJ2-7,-,CASSWQGAGEQYF
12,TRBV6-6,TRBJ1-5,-,CASKSGDQPQHF
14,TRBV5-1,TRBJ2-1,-,CASSVEGVSDEQFF
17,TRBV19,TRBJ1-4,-,CASSIWDRVRQNEKLFF
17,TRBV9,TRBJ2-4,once,CASSVGAGGPTKNIQYF
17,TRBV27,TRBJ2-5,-,CASSLFTGTGRKQTQYF
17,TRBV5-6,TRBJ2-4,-,CASSSILDTGGGNIQYF
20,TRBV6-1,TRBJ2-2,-,CASSGRAPSTGAVYTGELFF
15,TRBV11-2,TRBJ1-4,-,CASRNRTGGDEKLFF
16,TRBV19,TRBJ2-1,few,CASSPPSGRSYNEQFF
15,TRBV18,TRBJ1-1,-,CASSPRGTGGTEAFF
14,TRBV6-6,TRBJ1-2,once,CAISEAYPNYGYTF
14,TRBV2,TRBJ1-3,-,CASSPGSSGNTIYF
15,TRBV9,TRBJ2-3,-,CASSGRESLTDTQYF
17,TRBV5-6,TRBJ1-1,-,CASSSLGTGLLGTEAFF
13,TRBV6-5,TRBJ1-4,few,CASTISRDEKLFF
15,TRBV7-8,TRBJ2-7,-,CASSSKEYRAYEQYF
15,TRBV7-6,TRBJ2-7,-,CASSLAATNSYEQYF
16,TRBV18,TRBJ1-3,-,CASSPDPTGEGNTIYF
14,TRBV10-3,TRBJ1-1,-,CAISERSVNTEAFF
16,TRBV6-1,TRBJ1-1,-,CASSEVHFGVGTEAFF
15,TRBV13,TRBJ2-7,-,CASSFTGPPPHEQYF
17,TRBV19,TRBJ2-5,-,CASSMAPGTHLGETQYF
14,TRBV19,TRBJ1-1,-,CASREQGYRTEAFF
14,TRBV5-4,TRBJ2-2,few,CASSLGGGTGELFF
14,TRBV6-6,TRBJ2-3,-,CASSYQLASDTQYF
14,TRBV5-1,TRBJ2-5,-,CASSLEWGAETQYF
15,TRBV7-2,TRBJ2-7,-,CASSWVLSSSYEQYF